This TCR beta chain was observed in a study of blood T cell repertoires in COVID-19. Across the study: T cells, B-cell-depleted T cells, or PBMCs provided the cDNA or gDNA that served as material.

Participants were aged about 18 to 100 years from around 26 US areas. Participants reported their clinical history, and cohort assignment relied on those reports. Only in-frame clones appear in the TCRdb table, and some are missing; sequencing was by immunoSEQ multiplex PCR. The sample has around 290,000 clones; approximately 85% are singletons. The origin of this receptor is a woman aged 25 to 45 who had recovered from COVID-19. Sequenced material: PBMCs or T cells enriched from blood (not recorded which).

The CDR3 DNA sequence: TGTGCCTGGAGTGTTCAACAGCAAGCTTTCTTT. Protein: CAWSVQQQAFF. The gene calls are TRBV30 and TRBJ1-1; no clear D gene. Germline CDR1 reads GTSNPN; CDR2 reads SVGIG (reference sequence). This CDR3 has 11 residues. Trimming took off 0 bases at V and 9 bases at J, with 8 bases between the two ends.